The 27 T cell receptor beta chains below were found in one sample sequenced in a study of cytomegalovirus exposure and HLA in healthy donors. Use of 60 Vbeta and 13 Jbeta primers characterized the PCR. This table comes from immunoSEQ multiplex PCR, and its TCRdb copy is limited to in-frame clones, with some not included. The table records 200,000 to 250,000 clones, around 80% of them present only once. Sequences were obtained from PBMCs. All receptors come from a woman in her sixties or seventies in good health and CMV-seropositive.

V is TRBV23-1 and J is TRBJ2-5, with a possible D match to TRBD1 (5 bases). TRBV23-1 is known as an ORF, though its function is uncertain. Trimming removed 0 bases at V and 1 base at J, with 12 bases between. CDR3 size: 16 residues. The CDR3 region is CASSQSWQGIQETQYF. The CDR3 DNA follows: TGCGCCAGCAGTCAATCCTGGCAGGGCATCCAAGAGACCCAGTACTTC.

The chain's CDR3 is CASSFTGETQYF. CDR3 DNA sequence: TGTGCCAGCAGTTTTACGGGAGAGACCCAGTACTTC. The V and J genes are TRBV27 and TRBJ2-5; D gene unclear. This CDR3 comprises 12 residues. CDR1 is MNHEY and CDR2 is SMNVEV in the germline V gene (reference sequence). V was trimmed by 3 bases and J by 4 bases, leaving 6 bases between them.

The gene calls are TRBV28 and TRBJ1-4; tentatively, D is TRBD1 (6 bases). Trimming pared 10 bases from V and 8 bases from J, leaving 11 bases between. The CDR3 covers 11 residues. Germline V gives CDR1 MDHEN, CDR2 SYDVKM. The CDR3 protein is CAIRDNEKLFF. The CDR3 nucleotides are TGTGCCATACGGGACAACGAAAAACTGTTTTTT.

The chain joins TRBV10-1 to TRBJ2-2; D gene unclear. With 4 bases removed from V and 4 bases from J, the gap between germline ends came to 10 bases. Germline V CDR1 and CDR2: WNHNN, SYGVQD (reference sequence). CDR3 size: 14 residues. The CDR3 here is CASSVPGPTGELFF. For the CDR3, the DNA is TGCGCCAGCAGTGTACCCGGTCCCACCGGGGAGCTGTTTTTT.

This clone was seen only a few times. This chain joins TRBV19 and TRBJ2-2, with D maybe TRBD1 (5 bases). The CDR3 is 14 amino acids. V was clipped by 10 bases and J by 4 bases, with 16 bases between them. Germline V lookup: CDR1 LNHDA, CDR2 SQIVND (reference sequence). The CDR3 loop is CATSWGVSTGELFF. CDR3 bases: TGTGCCACCTCCTGGGGCGTGTCCACCGGGGAGCTGTTTTTT.

This chain connects TRBV20-1 to TRBJ2-7, with D hard to call. V dropped 3 bases and J dropped 4 bases, with 7 bases sitting between them. The germline V gene encodes CDR1 DFQATT and CDR2 SNEGSKA (reference sequence). The CDR3 loop spans 11 amino acids. CDR3 in amino acids: CSASPQYEQYF. The CDR3 DNA follows: TGCAGTGCTAGCCCCCAGTACGAGCAGTACTTC.

This clone was recorded once. The chain links TRBV6-6 to TRBJ2-5; D is ambiguous. The CDR3 is 13 residues long. V lost 3 bases to trimming and J lost 3 bases, with 8 bases between them. Germline values: CDR1 MNHNY, CDR2 SVGAGI (reference sequence). The CDR3 DNA follows: TGTGCCAGCAGTTATTACGGAGAAGAGACCCAGTACTTC. This translates into CASSYYGEETQYF.

The J gene is TRBJ2-5, the V gene TRBV7-2; 10 bases line up with TRBD2. Germline CDR1 is SGHTA and CDR2 is FQGNSA. V was pared by 3 bases and J by 4 bases, with 11 bases of the junction left unmatched. The CDR3 spans 17 residues. This chain's CDR3 is CASSLGSAGGSGETQYF. In nucleotides, the CDR3 is TGTGCCAGCAGCTTGGGGTCAGCGGGGGGGAGTGGAGAGACCCAGTACTTC. The full variable domain, in which reference TRBV7-2 and TRBJ2-5 provide the parts outside the CDR3, is GAGVSQSPSNKVTEKGKDVELRCDPISGHTALYWYRQSLGQGLEFLIYFQGNSAPDKSGLPSDRFSAERTGGSVSTLTIQRTQQEDSAVYLCASSLGSAGGSGETQYFGPGTRLLVL.

The CDR3: CASSYMNTEAFF. Here the CDR3 DNA reads TGTGCCAGCAGTTACATGAACACTGAAGCTTTCTTT. The chain employs TRBV7-8 and TRBJ1-1; D not certain. The CDR3 has 12 residues. Germline CDR1 and CDR2: SGHVS and FQNEAQ. Trimming removed 6 bases at V and 0 bases at J, with 5 bases between.

The genes are TRBV7-3 and TRBJ1-5, with 7 bases matching TRBD1. V shed 5 bases and J 5 bases; nucleotides not matched to a gene: 3. This CDR3 is built from 13 residues. Germline CDR1 and CDR2: SGHTA and FQGTGA. The CDR3 region has the DNA TGTGCCAGCAGCCCCGGGACAGATCAGCCCCAGCATTTT. It yields the protein CASSPGTDQPQHF.

This sequence joins TRBV7-2 and TRBJ2-5, with 8 nucleotides matching TRBD2. The CDR3 length is 14 residues. Germline CDR1 reads SGHTA; CDR2 reads FQGNSA. V lost 6 bases and J lost 5; bases outside the gene matches: 8. The CDR3 spells CASRPPGGAETQYF. CDR3 DNA: TGTGCCAGCAGACCACCCGGGGGGGCCGAGACCCAGTACTTC.

CDR3 bases: TGTGCCAGCAGCTTAGGGGGCGCGAACACTGAAGCTTTCTTT. Protein sequence: CASSLGGANTEAFF. This rearrangement joins TRBV11-3 to TRBJ1-1; D possibly corresponds to TRBD1 (5 bases). This CDR3 is 14 amino acids long. CDR1 and CDR2 from the germline V gene are SGHNT and YENEEA. Trimming pared 1 base from V and 1 base from J, leaving 7 bases between.

The rearrangement joins TRBV13 to TRBJ2-3; 8 nucleotides line up with TRBD2. The CDR3 is 14 amino acids. The germline V gene has CDR1 PRHDT and CDR2 FYEKMQ (reference sequence). With 5 bases clipped from V and 3 bases from J, the junction kept 4 bases outside the gene matches. The CDR3 region is CASSREGGTDTQYF. The DNA for the CDR3 is TGTGCCAGCAGCCGGGAGGGCGGGACAGATACGCAGTATTTT. The whole variable domain, remainder taken from reference TRBV13 and TRBJ2-3, is AAGVIQSPRHLIKEKRETATLKCYPIPRHDTVYWYQQGPGQDPQFLISFYEKMQSDKGSIPDRFSAQQFSDYHSELNMSSLELGDSALYFCASSREGGTDTQYFGPGTRLTVL.

This clone was observed a few times. The junction does not match germline at one end; this may be a read error. The chain combines TRBV12-5 with TRBJ1-5; 8 positions agree with TRBD1. CDR1 and CDR2 (germline): LGHNT, FRNRAP. The CDR3 runs to 15 residues. DNA for the CDR3: TGTGCTAGTGGCTTGGACAGGGTCGGTGAACAGCCCCAGCATTTT. It codes for CASGLDRVGEQPQHF.

This clone has a handful of counts. J is TRBJ1-1 and V is TRBV28; D is perhaps TRBD1 (5 bases). This CDR3 comprises 14 residues. V was pared by 6 bases and J by 6 bases, with 17 bases between. In germline, CDR1 is MDHEN, CDR2 SYDVKM. CDR3 protein: CASSSMGGRAEAFF. The CDR3 nucleotides read TGTGCCAGCAGCTCCATGGGGGGACGGGCTGAAGCTTTCTTT.

The CDR3 DNA reads TGTGCCAGCAGCTTATGGGCAGGGAACACTGAAGCTTTCTTT. Translation: CASSLWAGNTEAFF. The rearrangement joins TRBV11-1 to TRBJ1-1; D uncertain. This CDR3 has 14 residues. V was trimmed by 2 bases and J by 1 base, leaving 8 bases between them. Germline V gene lookup returns CDR1 SGHAT and CDR2 FQDESV (reference sequence).

V is TRBV29-1 and J is TRBJ2-5; 8 nucleotides agree with TRBD1. The CDR3 consists of 14 residues. Looked up from germline, CDR1 is SQVTM and CDR2 is ANQGSEA. V dropped 7 bases and J dropped 7; count of bases not matched to a gene: 14. Written as DNA, the CDR3 is TGCAGCGCCCGAGTGACAGGGGCTAGGGGGACCCAGTACTTC. Translation gives CSARVTGARGTQYF.

This clone was found a few times. CDR3 nucleotides: TGTGCTAGTGGTTTTAGAAACACCGGGGAGCTGTTTTTT. This codes for CASGFRNTGELFF. The V and J genes are TRBV12-5 and TRBJ2-2; no clear D gene. Germline assignment: CDR1 LGHNT and CDR2 FRNRAP. This CDR3 spans 13 amino acids. The V and J ends lost 3 bases and 2 bases respectively, with 4 bases between them. Based on the CDR3 plus reference TRBV12-5 and TRBJ2-2, the full variable domain is DARVTQTPRHKVTEMGQEVTMRCQPILGHNTVFWYRQTMMQGLELLAYFRNRAPLDDSGMPKDRFSAEMPDATLATLKIQPSEPRDSAVYFCASGFRNTGELFFGEGSRLTVL.

The rearrangement joins TRBV10-3 to TRBJ1-1, with TRBD1 matching over 7 bases. The CDR3 extends over 16 amino acids. V lost 2 bases to trimming and J lost 1 base; unmatched junction nucleotides: 7. CDR1 and CDR2 from the germline V gene are ENHRY and SYGVKD. CDR3 protein: CAISERQGKTNTEAFF. The CDR3, as DNA: TGTGCCATCAGTGAGCGACAGGGTAAGACGAACACTGAAGCTTTCTTT.

The rearrangement links TRBV7-9 to TRBJ2-1; D is perhaps TRBD1 (5 bases). The CDR3 has 14 amino acids. V lost 2 bases and J lost 6, with 11 bases in between. Germline V CDR1 and CDR2: SEHNR, FQNEAQ (reference sequence). In DNA, the CDR3 is TGTGCCAGCAGCTTAAATGTAGGGGTCAATGAGCAGTTCTTC. Translated: CASSLNVGVNEQFF.

V gene TRBV11-3 combines with J gene TRBJ2-5, with a tentative D call TRBD2 (6 bases). The CDR3 is 12 residues long. Trimming pared 5 bases from V and 4 bases from J, leaving 8 bases between. Germline CDR1 reads SGHNT; CDR2 reads YENEEA. The CDR3 DNA follows: TGTGCCAGCAGCCGCGGGGCAGAGACCCAGTACTTC. It yields the protein CASSRGAETQYF. Combining the CDR3 with reference TRBV11-3 and TRBJ2-5 gives the whole variable domain EAGVVQSPRYKIIEKKQPVAFWCNPISGHNTLYWYLQNLGQGPELLIRYENEEAVDDSQLPKDRFSAERLKGVDSTLKIQPAELGDSAVYLCASSRGAETQYFGPGTRLLVL.

V gene TRBV7-2 combines with J gene TRBJ2-2; 13 nucleotides agree with TRBD2. V dropped 10 bases and J dropped 6; count of bases not matched to a gene: 5. Germline CDR1 SGHTA, CDR2 FQGNSA. This CDR3 spans 14 amino acids. CDR3 sequence: CAITSGGASGELFF. The CDR3 DNA is TGTGCCATCACTAGCGGGGGGGCCTCCGGGGAGCTGTTTTTT.

The gene calls are TRBV5-5 and TRBJ1-2; a weak D match, TRBD1 (6 bases). Germline CDR1 is SGHKS and CDR2 is YYEKEE (reference sequence). The CDR3 sequence is 13 residues long. Trimming pared 1 base from V and 5 bases from J, leaving 9 bases between. The CDR3 region has the DNA TGTGCCAGCAGCTTGACCAGGGGTTATGGCTACACCTTC. Amino acid sequence: CASSLTRGYGYTF.

The J gene is TRBJ2-3, the V gene TRBV5-8; TRBD1 matches 7 bases. V lost 4 bases and J lost 4; bases outside the gene matches: 6. The CDR3 sequence is 14 residues long. Germline V CDR1 and CDR2: SGHTS, YDEGEE. The CDR3 loop reads CASSTTGPSDTQYF. The CDR3 nucleotides are TGTGCCAGCAGCACGACAGGGCCGTCAGATACGCAGTATTTT.

This clone was observed a few times. The chain recombines TRBV2 with TRBJ1-2, with TRBD1 as a possible D gene (6 bases). Trimming pared 7 bases from V and 8 bases from J, leaving 20 bases between. In germline, CDR1 is SNHLY, CDR2 FYNNEI. The CDR3 loop spans 14 amino acids. In DNA form, the CDR3 reads TGTGCCAGCATCATACCACAGGGCCCCGGAGGCTACACCTTC. Translation: CASIIPQGPGGYTF.

The rearrangement joins TRBV6-1 to TRBJ2-1, with 8 bases lining up with TRBD2. Germline trimming cut 5 bases from V and 8 bases from J; bases unmatched to any gene: 11. This CDR3 has 15 residues. CDR1 and CDR2 from the germline V gene are MNHNS and SASEGT. The chain's CDR3 is CASSIAGPRSDEQFF. The DNA of the CDR3 is TGTGCCAGCAGTATAGCGGGACCCCGGTCGGATGAGCAGTTCTTC.

The chain has TRBV5-4 and TRBJ1-2, with D possibly being TRBD1 (6 bases). The CDR3 consists of 13 residues. V lost 5 bases to trimming and J lost 4 bases, with 12 bases between them. Germline CDR1 and CDR2: SGHNT and YYREEE (reference sequence). Here the CDR3 DNA reads TGTGCCAGCAGTACAGGACAGTTCTATGGCTACACCTTC. It specifies CASSTGQFYGYTF.